One and the same sample provided the 5 T cell receptor beta chains below, sequenced in a study of beta chain features in type 1 diabetes. The isolated RNA, all of it, was reverse transcribed, so expressed TCRB transcripts were what got sequenced. Measured with immunoSEQ multiplex PCR; TCRdb has only the in-frame clones, and not every one. The sample yields fewer than 400,000 clones, 7% to 9% seen once. The material sequenced was central memory CD4+ T cells from blood. These receptors were taken from a young woman in good health.

The rearrangement links TRBV27 to TRBJ1-4, with TRBD1 as a possible D gene (6 bases). Trimming removed 5 bases from V and 8 bases from J, with 15 bases in between. Germline lookup yields CDR1 MNHEY and CDR2 SMNVEV (reference sequence). The length of the CDR3 is 14 residues. The DNA for the CDR3 is TGTGCCAGCAGTACGGGGGGCGCGCGGGAAAAACTGTTTTTT. Translated: CASSTGGAREKLFF.

The V and J genes are TRBV7-6 and TRBJ2-1; TRBD1 matches 8 bases. Losses at the gene ends were 5 bases for V and 13 bases for J; bases not matched to a gene: 13. This CDR3 has 14 residues. Germline V CDR1 and CDR2: SGHVS, FNYEAQ. As DNA, the CDR3 is TGTGCCAGCAGCCCACGTCGGGGACAGGTTTCCCAGTTCTTC. It translates to CASSPRRGQVSQFF.

The chain employs TRBV4-1 and TRBJ1-1; D ambiguous. The germline V gene has CDR1 MGHRA and CDR2 YSYEKL. The CDR3 consists of 14 residues. V gave up 5 bases and J gave up 5 bases, with 15 bases separating them. The CDR3 DNA reads as TGCGCCAGCAGCAAGGTACCCCGAGATACTGAAGCTTTCTTT. Residues: CASSKVPRDTEAFF.

This clone was detected a few times. J is TRBJ2-7 and V is TRBV11-2; D not resolved. Germline V gene sequence: CDR1 SGHAT, CDR2 FQNNGV. With 3 bases removed from V and 3 bases from J, the gap between germline ends came to 9 bases. The CDR3 spans 13 residues. The CDR3 sequence is CASSLLTNYEQYF. DNA for the CDR3: TGTGCCAGCAGCTTGCTAACAAACTACGAGCAGTACTTC.

The gene calls are TRBV7-2 and TRBJ2-5, with D tentatively TRBD1 (6 bases). The CDR3 has 16 residues. Germline lookup yields CDR1 SGHTA and CDR2 FQGNSA. V lost 1 base, J lost 0 bases, and 12 bases lay in between. The chain's CDR3 is CASSLGVSGDQETQYF. The DNA of the CDR3 is TGTGCCAGCAGCTTAGGTGTATCAGGGGACCAAGAGACCCAGTACTTC.